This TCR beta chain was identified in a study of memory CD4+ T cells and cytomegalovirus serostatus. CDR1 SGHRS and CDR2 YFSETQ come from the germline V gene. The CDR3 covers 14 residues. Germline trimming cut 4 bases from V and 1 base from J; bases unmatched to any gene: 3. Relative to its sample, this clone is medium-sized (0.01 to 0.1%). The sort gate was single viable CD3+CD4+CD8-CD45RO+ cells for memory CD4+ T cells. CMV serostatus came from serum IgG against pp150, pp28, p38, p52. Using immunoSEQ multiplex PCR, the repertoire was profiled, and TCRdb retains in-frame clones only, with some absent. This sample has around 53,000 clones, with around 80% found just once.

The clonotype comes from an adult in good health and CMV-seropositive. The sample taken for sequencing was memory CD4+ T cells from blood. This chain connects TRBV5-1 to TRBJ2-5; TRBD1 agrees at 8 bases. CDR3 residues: CASSAQGAQETQYF. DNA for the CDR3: TGCGCCAGCAGCGCCCAGGGGGCCCAAGAGACCCAGTACTTC.